This note documents a single T cell receptor beta chain sequence. Its cognate antigen is unknown. The data were obtained in a study of T cell responses to AZD1222 COVID-19 vaccine. Study-wide points: Mostly white British, mostly female donors; authors suggested clonal diversity may be underestimated. In the spike-specific TCR repertoire, nearly half reportedly target unmutated variant regions.

The repertoire was sequenced with immunoSEQ multiplex PCR; TCRdb's copy has only in-frame clones and lacks some. This table holds some 140,000 clones, about four fifths found once. Between the trimmed V and J ends, which lost 7 bases and 1 base, there was a span of 10 bases. This CDR3 has 14 amino acids. The V gene's germline CDR1 is KGHDR and CDR2 SFDVKD. The source was peripheral blood, collected on day 0 of AZD1222 vaccination. The sequence derives from an adult in good health. The chain links TRBV24-1 to TRBJ1-5; possibly TRBD1 for D (6 bases). This chain's CDR3 is CATSEGHSNQPQHF. Here the CDR3 DNA reads TGTGCCACCAGCGAGGGACACAGCAATCAGCCCCAGCATTTT.